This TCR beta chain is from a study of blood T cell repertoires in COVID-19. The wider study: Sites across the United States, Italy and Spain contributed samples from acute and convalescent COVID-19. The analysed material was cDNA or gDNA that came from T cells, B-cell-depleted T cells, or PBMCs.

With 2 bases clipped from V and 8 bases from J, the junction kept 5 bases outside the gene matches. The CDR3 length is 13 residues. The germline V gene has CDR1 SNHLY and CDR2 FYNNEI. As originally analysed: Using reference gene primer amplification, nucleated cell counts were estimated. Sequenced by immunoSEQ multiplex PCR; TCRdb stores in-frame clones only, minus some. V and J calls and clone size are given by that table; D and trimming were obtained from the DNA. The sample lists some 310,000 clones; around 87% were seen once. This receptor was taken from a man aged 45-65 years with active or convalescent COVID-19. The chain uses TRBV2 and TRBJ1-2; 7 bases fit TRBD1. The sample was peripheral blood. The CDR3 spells CASSETGAGGYTF. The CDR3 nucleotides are TGTGCCAGCAGTGAAACAGGGGCAGGGGGCTACACCTTC.